Presented here are 19 T cell receptor beta chains from one specimen sequenced in a study of CD8 T cells in Susac syndrome. With random hexamers, reverse transcription was performed on roughly 0.5 to 1 ug of RNA. TCRdb processed the immunoSEQ multiplex PCR reads anew with MiXCR; each CDR3 protein has one entry. The sample records about 300,000 distinct CDR3 sequences, roughly 85% being singletons. Material for sequencing was CD8+ T cells from PBMCs. The receptor set was obtained from a human donor with multiple sclerosis.

V is TRBV20-1 and J is TRBJ2-5, with D uncertain. The CDR3 totals 16 residues. The germline V gene has CDR1 DFQATT and CDR2 SNEGSKA (reference sequence). With 0 bases removed from V and 1 base from J, the gap between germline ends came to 15 bases. The CDR3 here is CSARDPARRSQETQYF. The CDR3 DNA reads TGCAGTGCTAGAGACCCTGCAAGGCGGAGCCAAGAGACCCAGTACTTC.

The chain has TRBV30 and TRBJ1-2, with 11 positions matching TRBD1. The CDR3 contains 14 residues. V shed 3 bases and J 3 bases; nucleotides not matched to a gene: 3. Per germline, CDR1 GTSNPN and CDR2 SVGIG (reference sequence). CDR3 region: CAWSWDRGDYGYTF. CDR3 DNA: TGTGCCTGGAGCTGGGACAGGGGGGACTATGGCTACACCTTC.

This chain links TRBV14 with TRBJ2-3; D is uncertain. This CDR3 contains 16 residues. CDR1 and CDR2 from the germline V gene are SGHDN and FVKESK. V shed 1 base and J shed 2 bases, with 13 bases lying between them. The CDR3 DNA sequence: TGTGCCAGCAGCCAAGTGGAATCAGTGTACACAGATACGCAGTATTTT. Translating gives CASSQVESVYTDTQYF.

This sequence joins TRBV28 and TRBJ2-5, with 12 bases that match TRBD2. The CDR3 covers 16 residues. The germline CDR1 and CDR2 sequences are MDHEN and SYDVKM. V lost 3 bases to trimming and J lost 1 base; unmatched junction nucleotides: 3. For the CDR3, the DNA is TGTGCCAGCAGTTTCGGGACTAGCGGGCCCCAAGAGACCCAGTACTTC. This gives the protein CASSFGTSGPQETQYF.

This chain joins TRBV19 and TRBJ2-3; the D is unclear. This CDR3 has 12 amino acids. The V and J ends lost 2 bases and 4 bases respectively, with 4 bases between them. Per the germline V gene, CDR1 is LNHDA and CDR2 is SQIVND (reference sequence). The CDR3 DNA reads as TGTGCCAGTAGTATACCCCCAGATACGCAGTATTTT. Amino acid sequence: CASSIPPDTQYF.

The chain employs TRBV28 and TRBJ2-7; the match to TRBD2 covers 8 bases. Germline V CDR1 and CDR2: MDHEN, SYDVKM. The CDR3 contains 13 residues. Trimming removed 10 bases from V and 0 bases from J; junction bases left unmatched: 5. CDR3 sequence reads: CAIERGSSYEQYF. Written as DNA, the CDR3 is TGTGCCATCGAGCGGGGGAGCTCCTACGAGCAGTACTTC.

This clonotype was recorded only once. The chain couples TRBV7-9 to TRBJ2-2, with D possibly matching TRBD1 (5 bases). Germline lookup yields CDR1 SEHNR and CDR2 FQNEAQ (reference sequence). Between the trimmed V and J ends, which lost 6 bases and 6 bases, there was a span of 8 bases. This CDR3 is built from 12 residues. CDR3 loop: CASRQAPGELFF. The CDR3 DNA follows: TGTGCCAGCAGACAGGCTCCCGGGGAGCTGTTTTTT.

The chain recombines TRBV27 with TRBJ1-2, with D perhaps matching TRBD1 (5 bases). The CDR3 totals 14 residues. Germline-derived CDR1 and CDR2 are MNHEY and SMNVEV (reference sequence). V lost 5 bases and J 4 bases, leaving 14 bases between the germline ends. The CDR3 region is CASSGTTGGYGYTF. The CDR3 nucleotides are TGTGCCAGCAGTGGGACTACCGGGGGCTATGGCTACACCTTC.

This clonotype was detected only once. The junction departs from the called germline gene at one end, perhaps through a read error. The chain has TRBV4-1 and TRBJ2-1; D is unclear. Germline V gives CDR1 MGHRA, CDR2 YSYEKL. This CDR3 contains 14 residues. CDR3: CASSPQSQYNEQLF. The CDR3 bases are TGCGCCAGCAGCCCACAGTCCCAATACAATGAGCAGCTCTTC.

This rearrangement joins TRBV18 to TRBJ2-1, with D hard to call. The CDR3 sequence is 13 residues long. Trimming removed 2 bases at V and 10 bases at J, with 12 bases between. The germline V gene has CDR1 KGHSH and CDR2 LQKENI. The DNA for the CDR3 is TGTGCCAGCTCACCAGACCCTACCGGGGAGCAGTTCTTC. Translating gives CASSPDPTGEQFF.

The CDR3 DNA reads as TGCGCCAGCAGTGGTGAGACTAGCGGGAGGGCCCCCTACAATGAGCAGTTCTTC. As protein: CASSGETSGRAPYNEQFF. The rearrangement links TRBV10-2 to TRBJ2-1; 14 positions agree with TRBD2. Per germline, CDR1 WSHSY and CDR2 SAAADI. Trimming took 4 bases from V and 2 from J; bases not matched to a gene: 7. The CDR3 length is 18 residues.

The genes are TRBV27 and TRBJ2-1; D is possibly TRBD1 (6 bases). The V end was cut by 6 bases, the J end by 0 bases, with 12 bases between. Germline CDR1 reads MNHEY; CDR2 reads SMNVEV (reference sequence). This CDR3 is 15 amino acids long. CDR3 residues: CASRYDRSSYNEQFF. In DNA, the CDR3 is TGTGCCAGCAGATACGACAGGAGCTCCTACAATGAGCAGTTCTTC.

This chain uses TRBV10-3 with TRBJ2-4; TRBD2 aligns across 12 bases. Germline CDR1 and CDR2: ENHRY and SYGVKD. J lost 9 bases, V lost 11 bases, and 17 bases had no gene match. This CDR3 comprises 16 residues. Written as DNA, the CDR3 is TGTGCCCCTCCTGGGCTAGCGGGAGGGCGAACGAGCATTCAGTACTTC. Amino acid sequence: CAPPGLAGGRTSIQYF.

The chain combines TRBV9 with TRBJ2-1; 8 bases map to TRBD2. V shed 0 bases, J shed 9 bases, and the junction held 14 bases outside the gene matches. The germline V gene has CDR1 SGDLS and CDR2 YYNGEE. There are 17 residues in the CDR3. The CDR3 loop reads CASSVERELVPNPEQFF. Written as DNA, the CDR3 is TGTGCCAGCAGCGTAGAGCGGGAGCTCGTCCCTAACCCTGAGCAGTTCTTC. The whole variable domain, filled in from reference TRBV9 and TRBJ2-1, reads DSGVTQTPKHLITATGQRVTLRCSPRSGDLSVYWYQQSLDQGLQFLIQYYNGEERAKGNILERFSAQQFPDLHSELNLSSLELGDSALYFCASSVERELVPNPEQFFGPGTRLTVL.

This chain uses TRBV27 with TRBJ2-7, with 14 bases lining up with TRBD2. Germline V lookup: CDR1 MNHEY, CDR2 SMNVEV (reference sequence). The J segment lost 2 bases and the V segment lost 6 bases, leaving 6 bases of the junction unmatched. The CDR3 is 16 residues long. The CDR3 region is CASSDRLAGGPYEQYF. The DNA for the CDR3 is TGTGCCAGCAGCGACCGACTAGCGGGAGGGCCCTACGAGCAGTACTTC.

The rearrangement links TRBV6-2 or TRBV6-3 to TRBJ2-7, with TRBD2 matching over 8 bases. Per the germline V gene, CDR1 is MNHEY and CDR2 is SVGEGT. The CDR3 extends over 13 amino acids. V gave up 8 bases and J gave up 3 bases; unmatched junction bases: 6. The CDR3 is CASHSGSDYEQYF. Here the CDR3 DNA reads TGTGCCAGCCACAGCGGGAGCGACTACGAGCAGTACTTC.

This sequence joins TRBV9 and TRBJ1-2; the D is unclear. CDR3 length equals 15 residues. Trimming removed 0 bases at V and 2 bases at J, with 11 bases between. Germline V CDR1 and CDR2: SGDLS, YYNGEE. The CDR3 sequence is CASSVAASLNYGYTF. The CDR3, as DNA: TGTGCCAGCAGCGTAGCTGCCAGCCTCAACTATGGCTACACCTTC.

The chain uses TRBV12-3 or TRBV12-4 and TRBJ1-1; no clear D. The CDR3 is 15 residues long. The V end lost 1 base, the J end lost 8 bases, and 17 bases lay between the germline ends. CDR3 nucleotide sequence: TGTGCCAGCAGTTTAGTAGGCCACGGGATCCTGGAAGCTTTCTTT. It yields the protein CASSLVGHGILEAFF.

V gene TRBV5-6 combines with J gene TRBJ1-1; D remains ambiguous. The V end was cut by 3 bases, the J end by 5 bases, with 8 bases between. Germline assignment: CDR1 SGHDT and CDR2 YYEEEE. CDR3 length: 12 amino acids. This CDR3 is CASSWVGTEAFF. Here the CDR3 DNA reads TGTGCCAGCAGCTGGGTGGGGACTGAAGCTTTCTTT.